The clone carrying this T cell receptor (beta chain) was seen once. As yet, its antigen is unknown. This CDR3 spans 14 amino acids. Trimming cost V 7 bases and J 4 bases; bases outside gene matches: 10. Germline-derived CDR1 and CDR2 are ENHRY and SYGVKD. Profiled with immunoSEQ multiplex PCR; TCRdb holds only in-frame clones, not every one. The sample has roughly 97,000 clones; around 91% are singletons. The entry originates in a study of graft-versus-host responses after intestinal transplantation. Points from the study as a whole: Analysis identified GvH clones in recipient marrow, with some appearing first in ileum or blood.

The sequencing used unstimulated CD4+ T cells sorted from spleen or lymph node cells, collected before transplant. The sequence derives from a human donor who was the organ donor for an intestinal transplant. The V gene is TRBV10-3, the J gene TRBJ2-7, with 7 bases fitting TRBD1. CDR3 DNA: TGTGCCATCAACATGGGGGACAGCGTTTACGAGCAGTACTTC. Translated, it gives CAINMGDSVYEQYF.